A selection of T cell receptor beta chains follows, all from one sample in a study of a mutant IDH1 vaccine in newly diagnosed glioma. Sequenced by immunoSEQ multiplex PCR; TCRdb stores in-frame clones only, minus some. The data show 20,000 to 25,000 clones, around 80% seen once. No antigen has been assigned to these receptors. The starting material was PBMCs, obtained from a glioma patient whose treatment included an IDH1 peptide vaccine. The receptors derive from a man aged 30 to 45 with glioma. CDR3s include the opening cysteine and the closing phenylalanine or tryptophan. Each record gives: CDR3 protein, CDR3 DNA, D gene, clone size, J gene, V gene. The D gene is left open where the match is weak. Some rows have no size entry. The others give once, few or many, or a class for an expanded clone.

CAWSACFLGKHGITGELFF | TGTGCCTGGAGTGCATGCTTCCTAGGTAAGCACGGGATCACCGGGGAGCTGTTTTTT | NA | NA | TRBJ2-2 | TRBV30
CASSEARVQGRKEQYF | TGTGCCAGCAGTGAAGCGCGGGTACAGGGTCGGAAGGAGCAGTACTTC | NA | NA | TRBJ2-7 | TRBV6-1
CAWTGQAGEKLFF | TGTGCCTGGACTGGGCAGGCGGGGGAAAAACTGTTTTTT | NA | NA | TRBJ1-4 | TRBV30
CASNDRGLDYEQYF | TGTGCCAGCAACGACAGGGGGCTCGACTACGAGCAGTACTTC | TRBD1 | NA | TRBJ2-7 | TRBV7-9
CASSDQSGADTQYF | TGTGCCAGCAGCGATCAGAGCGGCGCAGATACGCAGTATTTT | NA | NA | TRBJ2-3 | TRBV7-8
CASSLFRGTEAFF | TGTGCCAGCAGCTTGTTTAGGGGCACTGAAGCTTTCTTT | NA | once | TRBJ1-1 | TRBV5-5
CASSIIGQGGYEQYF | TGTGCCAGTAGTATTATCGGACAGGGTGGGTACGAGCAGTACTTC | TRBD1 | NA | TRBJ2-7 | TRBV19
CASSLSGSQSHTGELFF | TGTGCCAGCAGCTTATCGGGCAGCCAGTCCCACACCGGGGAGCTGTTTTTT | NA | NA | TRBJ2-2 | TRBV11-3
CASSEPSMNTEAFF | TGTGCCAGCAGTGAACCATCCATGAACACTGAAGCTTTCTTT | NA | NA | TRBJ1-1 | TRBV2
CASSYTGPRGYGYTF | TGTGCCAGTAGTTATACAGGACCGCGGGGCTATGGCTACACCTTC | NA | few | TRBJ1-2 | TRBV19
CASSRGPERTREQYF | TGCGCCAGCAGCCGGGGTCCTGAGAGAACAAGGGAGCAGTACTTC | NA | NA | TRBJ2-7 | TRBV5-1
CAWRRAPNTGELFF | TGTGCCTGGAGGAGAGCTCCGAACACCGGGGAGCTGTTTTTT | NA | NA | TRBJ2-2 | TRBV30
CASSYNHRGIHEQYF | TGTGCCAGCAGTTACAACCACCGCGGGATCCACGAGCAGTACTTC | NA | NA | TRBJ2-7 | TRBV6-5
CASSPLSGGNEQFF | TGCGCCAGCAGCCCCCTTTCGGGAGGCAATGAGCAGTTCTTC | TRBD2 | NA | TRBJ2-1 | TRBV5-1
CASSLLLERYGYTF | TGTGCCAGCAGCTTACTTTTAGAGCGCTATGGCTACACCTTC | NA | once | TRBJ1-2 | TRBV5-5
CASSLRTASEKLFF | TGTGCCAGCAGCTTAAGGACGGCTAGCGAAAAACTGTTTTTT | NA | NA | TRBJ1-4 | TRBV5-4
CASSIQGQVNEQYF | TGTGCCAGTAGTATTCAGGGACAGGTAAACGAGCAGTACTTC | TRBD1 | NA | TRBJ2-7 | TRBV19
CASSIDSATNEKLFF | TGTGCCAGTAGTATAGACAGCGCAACTAATGAAAAACTGTTTTTT | NA | NA | TRBJ1-4 | TRBV19
CASARLAGPSTDTQYF | TGTGCCAGCGCCCGCCTAGCGGGACCTAGCACAGATACGCAGTATTTT | TRBD2 | NA | TRBJ2-3 | TRBV18
CASSWDPRDTIYF | TGTGCCAGCAGTTGGGACCCGCGGGACACCATATATTTT | NA | NA | TRBJ1-3 | TRBV2
CAVRKGGPTTNTGELFF | TGCGCCGTTCGTAAGGGGGGGCCGACCACGAACACCGGGGAGCTGTTTTTT | NA | NA | TRBJ2-2 | TRBV5-1
CASIAAYEQYF | TGTGCCAGCATAGCGGCCTACGAGCAGTACTTC | NA | NA | TRBJ2-7 | TRBV2
CATGLRSGNTIYF | TGTGCCACCGGGCTTCGCTCTGGAAACACCATATATTTT | NA | NA | TRBJ1-3 | TRBV6-5
CASSLGLAGELFF | TGCGCCAGCAGCTTGGGTCTTGCAGGGGAGCTGTTTTTT | NA | NA | TRBJ2-2 | TRBV5-1
CASSLIGTNYEQYF | TGTGCCAGCAGCTTAATCGGGACAAACTACGAGCAGTACTTC | NA | NA | TRBJ2-7 | TRBV5-6
CASSLYVATEAFF | TGTGCCAGCAGCTTATACGTGGCGACTGAAGCTTTCTTT | NA | NA | TRBJ1-1 | TRBV7-9
CAISGRVNTEAFF | TGTGCCATCAGTGGCAGGGTGAACACTGAAGCTTTCTTT | NA | few | TRBJ1-1 | TRBV10-3
CASSFRGGDNYGYTF | TGTGCCAGCAGCTTTAGGGGAGGGGACAACTATGGCTACACCTTC | NA | NA | TRBJ1-2 | TRBV9
CAIALGPRREGYTF | TGTGCCATCGCCCTGGGCCCGCGGAGGGAAGGCTACACCTTC | NA | NA | TRBJ1-2 | TRBV6-5
CASSDEMNTEAFF | TGTGCCAGCAGCGACGAGATGAACACTGAAGCTTTCTTT | NA | NA | TRBJ1-1 | TRBV7-9
CAWSANRVNYGYTF | TGTGCCTGGAGTGCTAACAGGGTTAACTATGGCTACACCTTC | NA | once | TRBJ1-2 | TRBV30
CASSFPPHYGYTF | TGTGCCAGCAGCTTTCCCCCCCACTATGGCTACACCTTC | NA | NA | TRBJ1-2 | TRBV7-9
CATSRSGSSYEQYF | TGTGCCACCAGCAGATCCGGCTCGTCCTACGAGCAGTACTTC | NA | NA | TRBJ2-7 | TRBV15
CASSEGTGGYEQYF | TGTGCCAGCAGTGAAGGGACAGGGGGCTACGAGCAGTACTTC | TRBD1 | NA | TRBJ2-7 | TRBV6-1
CASCLAGRGRSEQFF | TGTGCCAGTTGTTTGGCGGGCCGGGGCCGTAGTGAGCAGTTCTTC | NA | NA | TRBJ2-1 | TRBV19
CASSGSGRAREQYF | TGCGCCAGCAGTGGGAGCGGGAGGGCCAGGGAGCAGTACTTC | TRBD2 | NA | TRBJ2-7 | TRBV5-1
CASRGSGTSGSRTDTQYF | TGCGCCAGCAGGGGATCCGGGACTAGCGGGAGCCGCACAGATACGCAGTATTTT | TRBD2 | NA | TRBJ2-3 | TRBV5-1
CASSQGPGNTEAFF | TGCGCCAGCAGCCAAGGACCAGGGAACACTGAAGCTTTCTTT | NA | NA | TRBJ1-1 | TRBV4-1
CAWSGGMNTEAFF | TGTGCCTGGAGCGGGGGAATGAACACTGAAGCTTTCTTT | NA | NA | TRBJ1-1 | TRBV30